These 19 T cell receptor beta chains were all obtained from the same sample, sequenced in a study of breast tumors, draining lymph nodes, adjacent tissues. TCRdb itself ran the multiplex PCR reads through MiXCR, one entry per CDR3 protein. The data contain 15,000 or so distinct CDR3 sequences, about 70% of them seen just once; the ten biggest clones take up about two fifths. The material sequenced was tumor-adjacent breast tissue. Receptor source: a female donor with breast cancer. Some clones in this sample may be carry-over from other donors' samples.

V is TRBV27 and J is TRBJ2-7; 12 bases match TRBD2. The CDR3 runs 14 residues. From germline, CDR1 is MNHEY and CDR2 SMNVEV (reference sequence). V shed 6 bases, J shed 6 bases, and the junction held 6 bases outside the gene matches. In DNA, the CDR3 is TGTGCCAGCAGGAGACTAGCGGGAGAGAGCGAGCAGTACTTC. This translates into CASRRLAGESEQYF.

The chain combines TRBV6-1 with TRBJ1-6; the match to TRBD1 covers 7 bases. The CDR3 is 15 residues long. Germline-derived CDR1 and CDR2 are MNHNS and SASEGT. Trimming cost V 2 bases and J 8 bases; bases outside gene matches: 6. The CDR3 coding sequence is TGTGCCAGCAGTGAACTGGGAGGGGGCGATTCACCCCTCCACTTT. It translates to CASSELGGGDSPLHF.

By share, this clonotype ranks as medium-sized (0.01 to 0.1%). The genes are TRBV11-3 and TRBJ2-7; TRBD2 is a possible D gene (6 bases). This CDR3 is 14 amino acids long. Germline CDR1 and CDR2: SGHNT and YENEEA. Trimming removed 8 bases at V and 0 bases at J, with 14 bases between. The CDR3 reads CASQAGPSSYEQYF. CDR3 bases: TGTGCCAGCCAGGCGGGGCCTAGCTCCTACGAGCAGTACTTC.

The chain has TRBV2 and TRBJ2-3, with 12 positions matching TRBD1. This CDR3 has 19 amino acids. Germline CDR1 is SNHLY and CDR2 is FYNNEI. With V trimmed by 6 bases and J by 2 bases, 15 bases remained unmatched. The CDR3 region has the DNA TGTGCCAGCAGACCGGGACAGGGGGCGGGCAGCGGGCACACAGATACGCAGTATTTT. Translation gives CASRPGQGAGSGHTDTQYF.

This clonotype occurred many times. The chain couples TRBV19 to TRBJ2-2; 7 nucleotides align to TRBD2. V lost 10 bases, J lost 6 bases, and 11 bases stayed unmatched. The CDR3 has 14 residues. The germline V gene encodes CDR1 LNHDA and CDR2 SQIVND (reference sequence). The CDR3 is CATAPRGSPGELFF. The CDR3 DNA reads TGTGCCACCGCCCCCCGCGGGAGCCCCGGGGAGCTGTTTTTT.

This rearrangement joins TRBV7-9 to TRBJ2-2; possibly TRBD1 for D (6 bases). In germline, CDR1 is SEHNR, CDR2 FQNEAQ (reference sequence). The CDR3 is 13 residues long. Trimming took 5 bases from V and 7 from J, leaving 11 bases between them. CDR3 DNA sequence: TGTGCCAGCAGCCCTACAGGGAGCGGGGAGCTGTTTTTT. Protein sequence: CASSPTGSGELFF. The complete variable domain, with remaining parts taken from reference TRBV7-9 and TRBJ2-2, reads DTGVSQNPRHKITKRGQNVTFRCDPISEHNRLYWYRQTLGQGPEFLTYFQNEAQLEKSRLLSDRFSAERPKGSFSTLEIQRTEQGDSAMYLCASSPTGSGELFFGEGSRLTVL.

V usage is TRBV12-3 or TRBV12-4 and J usage is TRBJ1-5; a weak D match, TRBD1 (6 bases). The ends were cut back, 5 bases at V and 7 bases at J, with 15 bases in the middle. The CDR3 covers 14 residues. CDR3 in amino acids: CASSPTGFRQPQHF. In nucleotides, the CDR3 is TGTGCCAGCAGTCCCACAGGGTTTCGGCAGCCCCAGCATTTT.

This clonotype is labeled medium-sized (0.01 to 0.1%). V and J are TRBV15 and TRBJ2-2; D unresolved. The germline V gene encodes CDR1 LNHNV and CDR2 YYDKDF (reference sequence). The V and J ends lost 0 bases and 0 bases respectively, with 5 bases between them. This CDR3 has 15 amino acids. The CDR3 region has the DNA TGTGCCACCAGCAGAGAACGCCCGAACACCGGGGAGCTGTTTTTT. This gives the protein CATSRERPNTGELFF. Together with reference TRBV15 and TRBJ2-2, the CDR3 gives the full variable domain: DAMVIQNPRYQVTQFGKPVTLSCSQTLNHNVMYWYQQKSSQAPKLLFHYYDKDFNNEADTPDNFQSRRPNTSFCFLDIRSPGLGDTAMYLCATSRERPNTGELFFGEGSRLTVL.

The chain couples TRBV7-2 to TRBJ2-1, with TRBD1 as a possible D gene (6 bases). Trimming took off 5 bases at V and 6 bases at J, with 14 bases between the two ends. The CDR3 is 14 amino acids. Per germline, CDR1 SGHTA and CDR2 FQGNSA. CDR3 DNA: TGTGCCAGCAGCCATGGGGGCGAGACCAATGAGCAGTTCTTC. It specifies CASSHGGETNEQFF. Complete variable domain (other parts from reference TRBV7-2 and TRBJ2-1): GAGVSQSPSNKVTEKGKDVELRCDPISGHTALYWYRQSLGQGLEFLIYFQGNSAPDKSGLPSDRFSAERTGGSVSTLTIQRTQQEDSAVYLCASSHGGETNEQFFGPGTRLTVL.

CDR3 sequence (DNA): TGCAGCGTTGAAAGGGCTAGCGGGAGCTCCTACGAGCAGTACTTC. This gives the protein CSVERASGSSYEQYF. The gene calls are TRBV29-1 and TRBJ2-7, with TRBD2 matching 10 bases. The V gene's germline CDR1 is SQVTM and CDR2 ANQGSEA. J lost 0 bases, V lost 2 bases, and 4 bases had no gene match. This CDR3 contains 15 residues.

The V and J genes are TRBV20-1 and TRBJ2-1, with 11 bases that match TRBD2. J lost 7 bases, V lost 7 bases, and 12 bases had no gene match. The germline V gene encodes CDR1 DFQATT and CDR2 SNEGSKA (reference sequence). This CDR3 spans 15 amino acids. CDR3 amino acids: CSVREGASGRNEQFF. DNA for the CDR3: TGCAGTGTTAGGGAGGGGGCTAGCGGGAGGAATGAGCAGTTCTTC.

The chain couples TRBV30 to TRBJ2-3; D might be TRBD1 or TRBD2, each matching 6 bases. Between the trimmed V and J ends, which lost 8 bases and 1 base, there was a span of 13 bases. This CDR3 spans 13 amino acids. Germline V gene data show CDR1 as GTSNPN and CDR2 as SVGIG (reference sequence). The DNA of the CDR3 is TGTGCCGCAGGGGCTAGCGGCACAGATACGCAGTATTTT. It codes for CAAGASGTDTQYF.

This clonotype was seen repeatedly, ten times or more. The chain recombines TRBV12-3 or TRBV12-4 with TRBJ1-2, with 7 bases matching TRBD1. Trimming took 3 bases from V and 3 from J; bases not matched to a gene: 10. The CDR3 sequence is 16 residues long. In DNA form, the CDR3 reads TGTGCCAGCAGTTTCACCCTCAGGGGGTTGTACTATGGCTACACCTTC. Translating it yields CASSFTLRGLYYGYTF.

This clonotype was observed a single time. The chain has TRBV28 and TRBJ2-1; no clear D gene. CDR3 size: 11 residues. V lost 2 bases and J lost 11, with 7 bases in between. In germline, CDR1 is MDHEN, CDR2 SYDVKM. The CDR3 sequence: CASSLQRQQFF. In nucleotides, the CDR3 is TGTGCCAGCAGTTTACAACGTCAGCAGTTCTTC.

The chain combines TRBV6-5 with TRBJ2-7, with D possibly matching TRBD2 (6 bases). CDR3 length: 13 residues. Trimming removed 7 bases from V and 1 base from J, with 11 bases in between. Germline assignment: CDR1 MNHEY and CDR2 SVGAGI. CDR3 sequence: CASKRGTSYEQYF. CDR3 sequence (DNA): TGTGCCAGCAAACGTGGGACTTCCTACGAGCAGTACTTC.

This chain joins TRBV2 and TRBJ2-1; 10 nucleotides match TRBD2. Germline trimming cut 3 bases from V and 14 bases from J; bases unmatched to any gene: 7. The CDR3 totals 13 residues. Germline lookup yields CDR1 SNHLY and CDR2 FYNNEI. The CDR3 here is CASSEVSGGRKFF. The CDR3 DNA reads as TGTGCCAGCAGTGAGGTTAGCGGGGGGCGGAAGTTCTTC.

This chain joins TRBV24-1 and TRBJ2-3; tentative D call: TRBD2 (6 bases). The CDR3 extends over 14 amino acids. Deletions cut 5 bases from V and 3 bases from J, with 11 bases between. The germline CDR1 and CDR2 sequences are KGHDR and SFDVKD. The CDR3 is CATSVPGGTDTQYF. The CDR3, as DNA: TGTGCCACCAGTGTCCCTGGAGGGACAGATACGCAGTATTTT.

The chain links TRBV6-6 to TRBJ2-7; D not certain. This CDR3 contains 12 residues. V lost 10 bases, J lost 0 bases, and 10 bases lay in between. Germline-derived CDR1 and CDR2 are MNHNY and SVGAGI (reference sequence). CDR3 sequence: CATSYSSYEQYF. DNA of the CDR3: TGTGCCACCAGCTATAGCTCCTACGAGCAGTACTTC.

The CDR3 DNA reads TGTGCCAGTAGTCAGGGACAGGGATCGACCCAGTACTTC. This gives the protein CASSQGQGSTQYF. This sequence joins TRBV19 and TRBJ2-5; 9 bases are shared with TRBD1. The germline V gene has CDR1 LNHDA and CDR2 SQIVND (reference sequence). Germline trimming cut 5 bases from V and 7 bases from J; bases unmatched to any gene: 5. The length of the CDR3 is 13 residues.